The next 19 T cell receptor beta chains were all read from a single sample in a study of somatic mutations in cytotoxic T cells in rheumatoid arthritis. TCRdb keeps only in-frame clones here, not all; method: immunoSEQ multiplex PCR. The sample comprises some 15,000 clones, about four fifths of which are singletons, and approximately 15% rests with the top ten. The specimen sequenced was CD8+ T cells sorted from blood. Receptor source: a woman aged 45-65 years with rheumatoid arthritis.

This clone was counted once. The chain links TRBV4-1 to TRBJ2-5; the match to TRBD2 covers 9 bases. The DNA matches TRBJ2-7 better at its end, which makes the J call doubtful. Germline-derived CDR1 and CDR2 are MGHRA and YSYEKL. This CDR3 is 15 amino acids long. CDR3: CASSQVETSGYEQYF. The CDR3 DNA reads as TGCGCCAGCAGCCAAGTCGAGACTAGCGGCTACGAGCAGTACTTC.

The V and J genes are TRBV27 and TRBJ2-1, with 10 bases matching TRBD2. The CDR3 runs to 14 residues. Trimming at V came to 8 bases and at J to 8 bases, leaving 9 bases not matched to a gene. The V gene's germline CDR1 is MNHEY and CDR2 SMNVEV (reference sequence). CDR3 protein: CASGAGTSVYEQFF. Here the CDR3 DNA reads TGTGCCAGCGGGGCCGGGACTAGCGTGTATGAGCAGTTCTTC.

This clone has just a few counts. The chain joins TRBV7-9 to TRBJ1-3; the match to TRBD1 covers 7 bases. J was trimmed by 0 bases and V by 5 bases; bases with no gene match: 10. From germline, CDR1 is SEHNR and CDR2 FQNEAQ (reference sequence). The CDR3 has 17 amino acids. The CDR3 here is CASSENKDRYSGNTIYF. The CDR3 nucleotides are TGTGCCAGCAGCGAGAATAAGGACAGGTACTCTGGAAACACCATATATTTT.

The CDR3 reads CAIRIRTGDTDTQYF. CDR3 DNA: TGTGCCATCAGGATACGGACAGGGGACACAGATACGCAGTATTTT. The chain links TRBV10-3 to TRBJ2-3, with 9 bases matching TRBD1. V trimming: 6 bases; J trimming: 2 bases; junction bases outside the gene matches: 6. This CDR3 has 15 residues. Germline V lookup: CDR1 ENHRY, CDR2 SYGVKD.

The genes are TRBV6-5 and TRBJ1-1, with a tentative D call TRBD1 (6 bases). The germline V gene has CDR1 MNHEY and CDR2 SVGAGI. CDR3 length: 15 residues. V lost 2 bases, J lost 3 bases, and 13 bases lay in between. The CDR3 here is CASSYLQGGDTEAFF. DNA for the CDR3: TGTGCCAGCAGTTACCTACAGGGTGGTGACACTGAAGCTTTCTTT.

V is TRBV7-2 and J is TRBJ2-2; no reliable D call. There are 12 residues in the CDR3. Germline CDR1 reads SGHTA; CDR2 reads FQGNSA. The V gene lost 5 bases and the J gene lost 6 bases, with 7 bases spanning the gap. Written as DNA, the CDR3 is TGTGCCAGCAGCGTAACCCCCGGGGAGCTGTTTTTT. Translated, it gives CASSVTPGELFF.

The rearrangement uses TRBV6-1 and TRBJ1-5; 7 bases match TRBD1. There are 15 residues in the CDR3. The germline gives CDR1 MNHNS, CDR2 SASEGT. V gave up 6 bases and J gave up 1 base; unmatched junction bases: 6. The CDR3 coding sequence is TGTGCCAGCAGATCGGGACAGTACAGCAATCAGCCCCAGCATTTT. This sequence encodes CASRSGQYSNQPQHF.

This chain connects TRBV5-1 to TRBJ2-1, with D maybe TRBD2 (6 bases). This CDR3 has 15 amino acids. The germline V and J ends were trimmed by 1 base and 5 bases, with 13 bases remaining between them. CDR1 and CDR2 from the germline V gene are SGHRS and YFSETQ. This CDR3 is CASSLPRLDNNEQFF. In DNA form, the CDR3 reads TGCGCCAGCAGCTTGCCCCGACTAGACAACAATGAGCAGTTCTTC.

CDR3 nucleotides: TGTGCCAGCTCGGACGGGAAAGGTACAGATACGCAGTATTTT. Translating it yields CASSDGKGTDTQYF. The chain employs TRBV18 and TRBJ2-3; TRBD2 is a possible D gene (5 bases). With 6 bases removed from V and 3 bases from J, the gap between germline ends came to 13 bases. The germline gives CDR1 KGHSH, CDR2 LQKENI. The CDR3 extends over 14 amino acids.

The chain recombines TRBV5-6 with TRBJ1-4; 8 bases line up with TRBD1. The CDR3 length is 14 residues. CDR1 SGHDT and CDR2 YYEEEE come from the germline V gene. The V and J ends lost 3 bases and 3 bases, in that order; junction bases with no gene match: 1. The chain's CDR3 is CASSSGQANEKLFF. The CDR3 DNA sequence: TGTGCCAGCAGCTCGGGACAGGCTAATGAAAAACTGTTTTTT.

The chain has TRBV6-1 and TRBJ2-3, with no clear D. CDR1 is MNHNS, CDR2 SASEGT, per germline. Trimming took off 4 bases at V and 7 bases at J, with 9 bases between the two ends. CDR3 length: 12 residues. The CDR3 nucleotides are TGTGCCAGCAGTGGGTCCGCCTATACGCAGTATTTT. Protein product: CASSGSAYTQYF.

The CDR3 DNA follows: TGTGCCAGCAGAGCACAGGCCCTCCTTGTGGACACCATATATTTT. Its translation is CASRAQALLVDTIYF. The chain carries TRBV6-5 and TRBJ1-3; possibly TRBD1 for D (5 bases). The CDR3 is made up of 15 amino acids. CDR1 and CDR2 from the germline V gene are MNHEY and SVGAGI. Trimming removed 6 bases at V and 8 bases at J, with 20 bases between.

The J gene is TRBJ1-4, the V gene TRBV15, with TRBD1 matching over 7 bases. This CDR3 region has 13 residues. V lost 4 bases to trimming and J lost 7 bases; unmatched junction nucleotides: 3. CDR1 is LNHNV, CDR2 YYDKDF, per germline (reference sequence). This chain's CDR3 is CATSTGGIEKLFF. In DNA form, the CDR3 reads TGTGCCACCAGCACAGGGGGGATTGAAAAACTGTTTTTT.

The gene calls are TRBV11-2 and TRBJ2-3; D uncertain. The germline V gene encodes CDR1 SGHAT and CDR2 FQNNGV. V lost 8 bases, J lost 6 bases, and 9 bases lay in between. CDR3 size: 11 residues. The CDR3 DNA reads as TGTGCCAGCTCTCTGGTGGATACGCAGTATTTT. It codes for CASSLVDTQYF. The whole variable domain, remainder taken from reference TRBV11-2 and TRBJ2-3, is EAGVAQSPRYKIIEKRQSVAFWCNPISGHATLYWYQQILGQGPKLLIQFQNNGVVDDSQLPKDRFSAERLKGVDSTLKIQPAKLEDSAVYLCASSLVDTQYFGPGTRLTVL.

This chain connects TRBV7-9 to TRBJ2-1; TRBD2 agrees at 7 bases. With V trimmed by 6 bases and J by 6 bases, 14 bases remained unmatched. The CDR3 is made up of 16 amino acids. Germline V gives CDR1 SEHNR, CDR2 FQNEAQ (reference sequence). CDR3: CASSPRGASGRNEQFF. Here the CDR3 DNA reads TGTGCCAGCAGTCCAAGGGGTGCTAGCGGTCGCAATGAGCAGTTCTTC. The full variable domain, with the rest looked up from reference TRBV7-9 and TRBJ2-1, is DTGVSQNPRHKITKRGQNVTFRCDPISEHNRLYWYRQTLGQGPEFLTYFQNEAQLEKSRLLSDRFSAERPKGSFSTLEIQRTEQGDSAMYLCASSPRGASGRNEQFFGPGTRLTVL.

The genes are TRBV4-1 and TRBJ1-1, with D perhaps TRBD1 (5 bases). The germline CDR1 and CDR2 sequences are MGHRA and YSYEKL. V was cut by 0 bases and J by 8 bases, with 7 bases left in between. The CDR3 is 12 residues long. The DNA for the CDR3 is TGCGCCAGCAGCCAAGACAGGGCCGAAGCTTTCTTT. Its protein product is CASSQDRAEAFF.

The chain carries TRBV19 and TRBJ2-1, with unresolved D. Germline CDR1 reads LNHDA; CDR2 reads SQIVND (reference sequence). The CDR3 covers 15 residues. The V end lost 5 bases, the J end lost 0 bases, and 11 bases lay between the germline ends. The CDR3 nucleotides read TGTGCCAGTAGTGTAACGGGTGGCTCCTACAATGAGCAGTTCTTC. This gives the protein CASSVTGGSYNEQFF.

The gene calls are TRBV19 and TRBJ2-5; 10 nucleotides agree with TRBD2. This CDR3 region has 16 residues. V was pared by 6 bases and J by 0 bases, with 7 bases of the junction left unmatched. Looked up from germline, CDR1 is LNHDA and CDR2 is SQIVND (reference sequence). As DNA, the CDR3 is TGTGCCAGTAGCTGGAGGCTAGCGGGGGACCAAGAGACCCAGTACTTC. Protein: CASSWRLAGDQETQYF. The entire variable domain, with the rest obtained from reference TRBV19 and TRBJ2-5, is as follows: DGGITQSPKYLFRKEGQNVTLSCEQNLNHDAMYWYRQDPGQGLRLIYYSQIVNDFQKGDIAEGYSVSREKKESFPLTVTSAQKNPTAFYLCASSWRLAGDQETQYFGPGTRLLVL.

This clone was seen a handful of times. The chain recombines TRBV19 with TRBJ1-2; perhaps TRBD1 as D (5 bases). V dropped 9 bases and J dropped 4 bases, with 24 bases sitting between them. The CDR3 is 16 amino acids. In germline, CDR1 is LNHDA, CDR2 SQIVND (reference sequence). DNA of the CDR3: TGTGCCAGCAGGGCGGGACTTTTGTTCGACACCTATGGCTACACCTTC. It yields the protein CASRAGLLFDTYGYTF.